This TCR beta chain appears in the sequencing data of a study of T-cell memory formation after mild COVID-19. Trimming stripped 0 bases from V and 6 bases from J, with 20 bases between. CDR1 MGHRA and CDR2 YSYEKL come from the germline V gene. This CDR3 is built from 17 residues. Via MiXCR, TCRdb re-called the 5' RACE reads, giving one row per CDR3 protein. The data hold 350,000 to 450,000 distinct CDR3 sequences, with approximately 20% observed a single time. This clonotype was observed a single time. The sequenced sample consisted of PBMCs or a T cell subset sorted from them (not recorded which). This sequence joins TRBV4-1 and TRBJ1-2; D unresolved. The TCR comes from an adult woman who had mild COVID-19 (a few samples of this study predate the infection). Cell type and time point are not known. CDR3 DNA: TGCGCCAGCAGCCAAGATAGGGAGACCGGGGAAAGACATGGCTACACCTTC. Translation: CASSQDRETGERHGYTF.